Below are 6 T cell receptor beta chains sequenced from a single sample in a study of vaccination effects on CD4 cells after COVID-19. Sequencing was performed with immunoSEQ multiplex PCR; in TCRdb, only in-frame clones are kept and a portion is missing. The sample yields tens of thousands of clones, 65% to 85% seen once. Their cognate antigens are unknown. With roughly nine days of culture completed, CD4+ T cells were isolated. The sample consisted of CD4+ T cells from PBMCs cultured without peptide, taken before COVID-19 vaccination. Receptors originate from a human donor who received a COVID-19 vaccine.

This chain joins TRBV6-1 and TRBJ2-7, with D perhaps matching TRBD2 (6 bases). The CDR3 has 13 residues. Germline CDR1 is MNHNS and CDR2 is SASEGT. V was cut by 1 base and J by 9 bases, with 13 bases left in between. CDR3 in amino acids: CASSEGAPRGQYF. In DNA form, the CDR3 reads TGTGCCAGCAGTGAAGGGGCCCCGCGGGGGCAGTACTTC.

This rearrangement joins TRBV6-6 to TRBJ2-1; TRBD2 aligns across 8 bases. Unmatched junction bases numbered 11, after V lost 6 bases and J lost 7 bases. This CDR3 is built from 15 residues. CDR1 and CDR2 from the germline V gene are MNHNY and SVGAGI (reference sequence). CDR3 DNA: TGTGCCAGCAGCCCCGGGACTAGTTCTAGGAATGAGCAGTTCTTC. This encodes CASSPGTSSRNEQFF.

The chain recombines TRBV12-5 with TRBJ2-3, with 13 bases identical to TRBD2. This CDR3 has 17 residues. Germline values: CDR1 LGHNT, CDR2 FRNRAP. After removal of 6 bases from V and 3 bases from J, the junction contained 9 bases not matched to a gene. For the CDR3, the DNA is TGTGCTAGTGGCCCCGGACTAGCGGGAGTTGGGACAGATACGCAGTATTTT. It encodes CASGPGLAGVGTDTQYF.

The rearrangement uses TRBV18 and TRBJ1-4; D is ambiguous. CDR3 size: 14 residues. Deletions cut 3 bases from V and 4 bases from J, with 9 bases between. Per germline, CDR1 KGHSH and CDR2 LQKENI. CDR3 in amino acids: CASSPRQLNEKLFF. The CDR3 coding sequence is TGTGCCAGCTCACCCCGGCAGCTTAATGAAAAACTGTTTTTT.

The count of this clone is one. The rearrangement uses TRBV9 and TRBJ2-3; 7 nucleotides match TRBD1. Per germline, CDR1 SGDLS and CDR2 YYNGEE. Germline trimming cut 4 bases from V and 1 base from J; bases unmatched to any gene: 6. The CDR3 length is 15 residues. As DNA, the CDR3 is TGTGCCAGCAGCCGACAGGGAGAGGGCACAGATACGCAGTATTTT. It yields the protein CASSRQGEGTDTQYF.

This rearrangement joins TRBV2 to TRBJ2-2, with 8 bases that match TRBD1. V was clipped by 3 bases and J by 4 bases; unmatched bases: 10. CDR3 length: 17 amino acids. Germline CDR1 is SNHLY and CDR2 is FYNNEI. This CDR3 is CASSDPRGLDRTGELFF. In DNA form, the CDR3 reads TGTGCCAGCAGTGACCCCAGGGGGCTAGATCGCACCGGGGAGCTGTTTTTT.